A single T cell receptor beta chain is shown here with its context. Its antigen is unidentified. The sample is drawn from a study of T cells in Graves' hyperthyroidism and ophthalmopathy. The germline CDR1 and CDR2 sequences are SGHTA and FQGNSA. The V gene lost 7 bases and the J gene lost 7 bases, with 16 bases spanning the gap. The CDR3 covers 13 residues. It was RNA transcripts that yielded the amplified TCR beta CDR3 regions. Initially, a first-round RT-PCR of the TCR CDR3 employed the HTBI primer set. TCRdb independently ran MiXCR on the multiplex PCR reads; one entry per CDR3 protein. The sample lists 500,000 to 600,000 distinct CDR3 sequences, roughly 46% occurring once. Study observations and caveats: Clonotypes that were expanded in thyroid above 0.001 mostly appeared in blood too. The model predicted ophthalmopathy a median approximately 6.3 months before onset.

Hyperthyroidism of Graves' type that showed no ophthalmopathy progression within 18 months was stable. Used for diagnoses were clinical symptoms, serum thyroxine and TRAb, thyroid ultrasound and orbital computed tomography. The chain employs TRBV7-2 and TRBJ1-1, with a tentative D call TRBD1 (5 bases). Source material: peripheral blood or thyroid tissue (not recorded which). The source is a woman under 30 with Graves' hyperthyroidism. Here the CDR3 DNA reads TGTGCCAGCACCGAACAGGCAACTAATGAAGCTTTCTTT. This codes for CASTEQATNEAFF. Variable domain in full (rest from reference TRBV7-2 and TRBJ1-1): GAGVSQSPSNKVTEKGKDVELRCDPISGHTALYWYRQSLGQGLEFLIYFQGNSAPDKSGLPSDRFSAERTGGSVSTLTIQRTQQEDSAVYLCASTEQATNEAFFGQGTRLTVV.